This T cell receptor (beta chain) originates from a study of blood T cell repertoires in COVID-19 (dated by TCRdb to 2020 to 2022). Regarding the complete study: Collaborator samples came from the United States, Italy and Spain and covered acute and convalescent phases of COVID-19. The repertoires were released in a freely available public database intended as a resource for research on the immune response to SARS-CoV-2. Where HLA class I and class II types were available, the types were taken from metadata supplied by the sample provider, not from assay-based typing. A de-identified subject ID, COVID-19 status, age in years and sex were almost always included in the sample metadata. The dataset comprised deeply sampled blood TCRbeta repertoires from subjects exposed to, actively infected with, or recovered from COVID-19. The samples were drawn from two sources: the first 160 participants of the ongoing ImmuneRACE study, and 1,000 to 1,500 subjects contributed by 6 global collaborators. The material from the prospective study consisted of cDNA or gDNA derived from T cells, B-cell-depleted T cells, or PBMCs. On the study overall, not on this receptor specifically: The amount of clinical and demographic metadata varied by source and participant and was provided uncurated.

At one collaborating source in Seattle, patients were enrolled during active infection and were followed longitudinally through the course of disease. The collaborating institutions used their own protocols to collect whole blood in K2EDTA tubes. For TCRbeta analysis, collaborator samples were shipped as frozen whole blood, as isolated PBMCs, or as DNA extracted from either sample type. TCRbeta CDR3 regions were amplified from genomic DNA using the immunoSEQ Assay, a bias-controlled multiplex PCR. Regarding the original processing steps: Nucleated cell counts per sample were estimated from amplification of reference gene primers within the assay. To quantify the absolute abundance of each unique TCRbeta CDR3 rearrangement, sequence reads were collapsed and filtered. For each sample, productive Simpson clonality was calculated as the square root of Simpson's diversity index across productive rearrangements. Sourced from immuneACCESS, this table was stored by TCRdb with only in-frame sequences that have V and J called. A share of the clones is absent; for the studies checked, an unresolved V gene accounts for under half, and the remainder has no known explanation. That table gives V, J and clone size, and the DNA gave D and trimming. A total of fewer than 350,000 clones appear in this sample, 85% to 90% of them only once. In total, the top ten clones hold over 9.5% of the sample.

About this clone: The specificity of this receptor is unknown. No quality values exist for individual bases; no much larger clone is one base distant.

Spanning cysteine to phenylalanine, the CDR3 consists of 14 amino acids. CDR3 DNA is the only sequence kept; it has 42 bases, read in frame from the first base. Deletion took 6 bases off V and 4 bases off J, with a span of 12 bases between the germline ends. CDR1 and CDR2 (MNHEY, SVGAGI) derive from the germline V gene. Sequences were obtained from peripheral blood. The TCR comes from a woman in her 30s with COVID-19, enrolled during active disease. The V and J genes are TRBV6-5 and TRBJ1-4, with TRBD1 as a weak D call on 5 bases. The DNA reads TGTGCCAGCAGCTACAGGAGCCATAATGAAAAACTGTTTTTT. The encoded protein is CASSYRSHNEKLFF.